This is a list of T cell receptor beta chains from one sample in a study of blood T cells in healthy people across ages. TCRdb reanalysed the 5' RACE reads using MiXCR and keeps one entry per CDR3 protein. The sample lists hundreds of thousands of distinct CDR3 sequences, less than 35% seen once, with approximately 15% in the top ten. The sample taken for sequencing was blood. Every receptor here comes from a woman of 80 years or more in good health. The CDR3 runs from the conserved cysteine through the conserved F or W. The order of the fields is D gene, V gene, clone size, J gene, CDR3 DNA, CDR3 protein. The D gene is left open where the match is weak. Clone sizes are given selectively: once, few, many, or a class where the clone is expanded.

>-|TRBV10-3|many|TRBJ2-5
TGTGCCATCAGTGAGGGGAGCGGAATGCAAGAGACCCAGTACTTC
CAISEGSGMQETQYF
>-|TRBV13|-|TRBJ1-2
TGTGCCAGCAGCTTCACTCCCCCGGACAGATATGGCTACACCTTC
CASSFTPPDRYGYTF
>TRBD1|TRBV11-2|few|TRBJ2-3
TGTGCCAGCAGCACGTCGCCGGGACAGCGGGATACGCAGTATTTT
CASSTSPGQRDTQYF
>-|TRBV21-1|-|TRBJ1-2
TGTGCCAGCAGCATGGATCGTAACTATGGCTACACCTTC
CASSMDRNYGYTF
>-|TRBV7-9|many|TRBJ2-1
TGTGCCAGCAGATCCTCAGGGCGGGGGCCCTACAATGAGCAGTTCTTC
CASRSSGRGPYNEQFF
>TRBD1|TRBV2|few|TRBJ1-1
TGTGCCAGCAGGGGACAGGTCCAGGGGGTTGAAGCTTTCTTT
CASRGQVQGVEAFF
>-|TRBV15|many|TRBJ2-7
TGTGCCACCAGCCCGTCAAGGGGTCCCTACGAGCAGTACTTC
CATSPSRGPYEQYF
>TRBD1|TRBV12-3/TRBV12-4|-|TRBJ1-2
TGTGCCAGCAGTCGACAGGGTAAGGACTCTGGCTACACCTTC
CASSRQGKDSGYTF
>-|TRBV12-3/TRBV12-4|-|TRBJ2-3
TGTGCCAGCAGGCATCGAGAGAGACCAGATACGCAATATTTT
CASRHRERPDTQYF
>-|TRBV6-6|-|TRBJ2-2
TGTGCCAGCAGAGTTCGGAACACCGGGGAGCTGTTTTTT
CASRVRNTGELFF
>-|TRBV7-9|-|TRBJ1-2
TGTGCCAGCAGCTCCAGCCGGATTGATGGCTACACCTTC
CASSSSRIDGYTF
>-|TRBV7-2|few|TRBJ2-7
TGTGCCAGCAGCTTAGTTTTCGGAGAGCAGTACTTC
CASSLVFGEQYF
>TRBD1|TRBV5-5|many|TRBJ1-6
TGTGCCAGCAGCTTGTTAGGGGGCCGGAATTCACCCCTCCACTTT
CASSLLGGRNSPLHF
>TRBD2|TRBV6-2/TRBV6-3|many|TRBJ2-1
TGTGCCAGCAGCCTGGGACTAGCGAGTGAGCAGTTCTTC
CASSLGLASEQFF
>TRBD1|TRBV20-1|many|TRBJ1-2
TGCAGTGCTTGGGACAGCCACTATGGCTACACCTTC
CSAWDSHYGYTF
>-|TRBV6-5|many|TRBJ1-2
TGTGCCAGCACCTCCGGGCAACTAATGACTTATGGCTACACCTTC
CASTSGQLMTYGYTF
>TRBD1|TRBV7-2|-|TRBJ2-2
TGTGCCAGCAGCCCTCTGACAGGGCGGAACACCGGGGAGCTGTTTTTT
CASSPLTGRNTGELFF
>TRBD2|TRBV20-1|many|TRBJ2-7
TGCAGTGCTAGGGCCGGGGGACTAGCGCCCTCCGAGCAGTACTTC
CSARAGGLAPSEQYF
>-|TRBV2|-|TRBJ1-3
TGTGCCAGCAGGCGAGGAGACTCTGGAAACACCATATATTTT
CASRRGDSGNTIYF
>-|TRBV20-1|many|TRBJ2-1
TGCAGTGCTAGAGACTCACAGACCTACAATGAGCAGTTCTTC
CSARDSQTYNEQFF
>TRBD2|TRBV27|-|TRBJ2-1
TGTGCCAACACCGTGGGACTAGCGGGGGGGCATGAGCAGTTCTTC
CANTVGLAGGHEQFF
>TRBD1|TRBV14|many|TRBJ2-1
TGTGCCAGCAGCCACTGGGGACAGGGGGCTAACGATGAGCAGTTCTTC
CASSHWGQGANDEQFF
>-|TRBV10-3|many|TRBJ2-1
TGTGCCATCAGCGTACATCACCACTACAATGAGCAGTTCTTC
CAISVHHHYNEQFF
>-|TRBV25-1|-|TRBJ2-3
TGTGCCAGCAGTGAAAGGGCGGCAAGGGAAGAAGATACGCAGTATTTT
CASSERAAREEDTQYF
>-|TRBV15|-|TRBJ1-5
TGTGCCACCAGCAGAGACCCCCGAACTTACAATCAGCCCCAGCATTTT
CATSRDPRTYNQPQHF
>TRBD2|TRBV12-3/TRBV12-4|-|TRBJ2-2
TGTGCCAGCAGCCGACGGACTAGCGGGGGCGGGGAGCTGTTTTTT
CASSRRTSGGGELFF
>TRBD2|TRBV12-3/TRBV12-4|-|TRBJ2-4
TGTGTCGGCAGTTCCGCGGGGGGGAACATTCAGTACTTC
CVGSSAGGNIQYF
>-|TRBV3-1|many|TRBJ2-4
TGTGCCAGCAGCACCCATGCGGGGAATGAGCAGTACTTC
CASSTHAGNEQYF
>TRBD2|TRBV20-1|many|TRBJ2-5
TGCAGTGCCCCAAGCGGGGGACAAGAGACCCAGTACTTC
CSAPSGGQETQYF
>TRBD2|TRBV24-1|many|TRBJ2-7
TGTGCCACCAGTGAGCCGGGACTAGGGTCCTACGAGCAGTACTTC
CATSEPGLGSYEQYF
>-|TRBV30|many|TRBJ1-5
TGTGCCTGGAGTGTACAGTCAGCGGTCAATCAGCCCCAGCATTTT
CAWSVQSAVNQPQHF
>-|TRBV19|-|TRBJ1-2
TGTGCCAGTACCCCCGGGACTACGACCTATGACTACACCTTC
CASTPGTTTYDYTF